Listed here is a single T cell receptor beta chain. This sample was taken from a study of T cells after yellow fever vaccination. Per the germline V gene, CDR1 is LGHNT and CDR2 is FRNRAP. The length of the CDR3 is 16 residues. Unmatched junction bases numbered 7, after V lost 5 bases and J lost 1 base. TCR cDNA was made by 5'RACE template switching, adding a universal primer site and UMIs. MiXCR, run by TCRdb on the 5' RACE reads, gives a single entry per CDR3 protein. The data contain about 550,000 distinct CDR3 sequences, roughly 21% of them singletons. This sequence joins TRBV12-5 and TRBJ2-3, with 9 bases aligning to TRBD2. The input for sequencing was PBMCs, taken 15 days after the yellow fever booster vaccination. This clonotype was obtained from a man aged 25 to 45 who received the YFV17D yellow fever vaccine. CDR3 sequence (DNA): TGTGCTAGTGGTCCTGGGACTAGCAGACGCACAGATACGCAGTATTTT. Amino acid sequence: CASGPGTSRRTDTQYF.